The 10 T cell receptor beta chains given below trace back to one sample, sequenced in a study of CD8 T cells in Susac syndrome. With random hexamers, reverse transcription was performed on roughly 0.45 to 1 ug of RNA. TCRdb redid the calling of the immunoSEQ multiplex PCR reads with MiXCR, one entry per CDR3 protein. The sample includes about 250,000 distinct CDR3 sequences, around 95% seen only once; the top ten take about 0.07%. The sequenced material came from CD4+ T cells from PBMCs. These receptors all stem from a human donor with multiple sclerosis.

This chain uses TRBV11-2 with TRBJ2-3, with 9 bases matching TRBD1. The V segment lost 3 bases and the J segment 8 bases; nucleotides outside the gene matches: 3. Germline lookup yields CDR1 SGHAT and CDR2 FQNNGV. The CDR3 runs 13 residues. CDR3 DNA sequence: TGTGCCAGCAGCTTGACAGGGGGACGTACGCAGTATTTT. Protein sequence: CASSLTGGRTQYF.

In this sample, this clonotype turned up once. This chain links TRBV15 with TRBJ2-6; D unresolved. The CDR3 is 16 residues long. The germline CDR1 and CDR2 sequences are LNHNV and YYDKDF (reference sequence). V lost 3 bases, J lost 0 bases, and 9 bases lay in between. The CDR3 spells CATSRGIFSGANVLTF. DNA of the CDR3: TGTGCCACCAGCAGGGGGATTTTCTCTGGGGCCAACGTCCTGACTTTC. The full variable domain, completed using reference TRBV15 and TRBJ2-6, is DAMVIQNPRYQVTQFGKPVTLSCSQTLNHNVMYWYQQKSSQAPKLLFHYYDKDFNNEADTPDNFQSRRPNTSFCFLDIRSPGLGDTAMYLCATSRGIFSGANVLTFGAGSRLTVL.

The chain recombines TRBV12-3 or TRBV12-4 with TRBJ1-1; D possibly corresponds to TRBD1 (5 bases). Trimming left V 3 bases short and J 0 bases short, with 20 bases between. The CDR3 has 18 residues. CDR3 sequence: CASSFGSRGTPLNTEAFF. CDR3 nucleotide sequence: TGTGCCAGCAGTTTCGGATCCCGGGGGACCCCGTTGAACACTGAAGCTTTCTTT.

CDR3: CASSATGSSGNTIYF. The CDR3 coding sequence is TGCGCCAGCAGCGCGACGGGCTCCTCTGGAAACACCATATATTTT. This rearrangement joins TRBV5-1 to TRBJ1-3; D is undetermined. From germline, CDR1 is SGHRS and CDR2 YFSETQ. Trimming removed 4 bases at V and 0 bases at J, with 11 bases between. This CDR3 comprises 15 residues.

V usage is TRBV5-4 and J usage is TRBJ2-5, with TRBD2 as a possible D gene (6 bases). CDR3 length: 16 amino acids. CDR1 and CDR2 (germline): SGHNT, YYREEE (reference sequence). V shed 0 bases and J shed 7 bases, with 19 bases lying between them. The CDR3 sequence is CASSLDGGAIRWTQYF. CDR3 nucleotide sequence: TGTGCCAGCAGCTTGGACGGCGGGGCGATTCGGTGGACCCAGTACTTC.

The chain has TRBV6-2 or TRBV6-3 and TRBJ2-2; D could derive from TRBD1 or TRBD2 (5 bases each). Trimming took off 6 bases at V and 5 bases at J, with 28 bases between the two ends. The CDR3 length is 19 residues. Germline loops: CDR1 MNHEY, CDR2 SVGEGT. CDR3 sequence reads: CASSRLDRTDFSGTGELFF. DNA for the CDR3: TGTGCCAGCAGCCGACTTGACAGAACGGACTTTAGTGGGACCGGGGAGCTGTTTTTT.

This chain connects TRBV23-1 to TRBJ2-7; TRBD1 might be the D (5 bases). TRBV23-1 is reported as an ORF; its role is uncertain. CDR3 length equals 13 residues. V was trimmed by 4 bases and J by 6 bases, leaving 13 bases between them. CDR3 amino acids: CASSPFSGREQYV. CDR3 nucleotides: TGCGCCAGCAGTCCGTTTTCAGGGCGCGAGCAGTACGTC.

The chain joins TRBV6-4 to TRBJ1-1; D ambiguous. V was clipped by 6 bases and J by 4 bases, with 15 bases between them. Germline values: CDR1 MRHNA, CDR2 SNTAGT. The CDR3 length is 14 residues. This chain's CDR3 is CASSPIPGSTEAFF. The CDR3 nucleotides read TGTGCCAGCAGCCCCATCCCCGGTAGCACTGAAGCTTTCTTT.

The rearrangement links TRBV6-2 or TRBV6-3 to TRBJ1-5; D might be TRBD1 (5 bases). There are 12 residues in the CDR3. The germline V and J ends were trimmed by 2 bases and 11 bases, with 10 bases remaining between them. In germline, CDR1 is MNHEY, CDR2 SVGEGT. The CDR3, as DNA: TGTGCCAGCAGTTACGGGACCCAGGCCCAGCATTTT. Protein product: CASSYGTQAQHF.

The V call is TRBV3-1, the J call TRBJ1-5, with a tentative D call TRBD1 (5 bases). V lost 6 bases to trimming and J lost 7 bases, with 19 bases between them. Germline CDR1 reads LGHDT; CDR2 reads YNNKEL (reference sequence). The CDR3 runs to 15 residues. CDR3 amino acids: CASSQQAGEGQPQHF. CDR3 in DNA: TGTGCCAGCAGTCAGCAAGCGGGGGAAGGACAGCCCCAGCATTTT.